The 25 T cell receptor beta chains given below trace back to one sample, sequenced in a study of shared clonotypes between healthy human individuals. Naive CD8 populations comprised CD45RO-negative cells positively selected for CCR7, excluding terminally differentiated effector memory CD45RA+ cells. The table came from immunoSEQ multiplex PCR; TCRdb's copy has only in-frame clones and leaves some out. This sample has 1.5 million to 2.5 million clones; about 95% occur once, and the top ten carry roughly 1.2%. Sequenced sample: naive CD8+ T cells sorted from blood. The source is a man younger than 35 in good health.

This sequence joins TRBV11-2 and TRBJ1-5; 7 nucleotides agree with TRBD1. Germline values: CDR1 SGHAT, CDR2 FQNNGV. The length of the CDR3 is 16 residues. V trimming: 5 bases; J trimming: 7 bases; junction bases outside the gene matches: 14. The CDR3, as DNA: TGTGCCAGCAGCCGCTGGACAGGCGGGCGACGGCAGCCCCAGCATTTT. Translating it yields CASSRWTGGRRQPQHF.

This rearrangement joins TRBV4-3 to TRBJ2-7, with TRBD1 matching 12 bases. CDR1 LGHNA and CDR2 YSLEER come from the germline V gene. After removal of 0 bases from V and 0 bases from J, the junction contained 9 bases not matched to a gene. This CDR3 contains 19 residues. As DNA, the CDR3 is TGCGCCAGCAGCCAAGATGCCGGGACAGGGGGCGTTTCCTCCTACGAGCAGTACTTC. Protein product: CASSQDAGTGGVSSYEQYF.

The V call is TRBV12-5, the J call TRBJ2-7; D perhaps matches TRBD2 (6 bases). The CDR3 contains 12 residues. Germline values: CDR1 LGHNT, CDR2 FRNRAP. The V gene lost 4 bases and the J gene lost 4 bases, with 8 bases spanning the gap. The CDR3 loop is CASGWGEYEQYF. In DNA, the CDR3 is TGTGCTAGTGGTTGGGGGGAGTACGAGCAGTACTTC.

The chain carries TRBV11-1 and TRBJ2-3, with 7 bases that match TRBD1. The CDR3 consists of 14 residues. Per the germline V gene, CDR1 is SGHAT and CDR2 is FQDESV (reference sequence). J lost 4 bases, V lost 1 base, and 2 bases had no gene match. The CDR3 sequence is CASSLEGAADTQYF. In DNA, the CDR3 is TGTGCCAGCAGCTTAGAGGGGGCCGCAGATACGCAGTATTTT.

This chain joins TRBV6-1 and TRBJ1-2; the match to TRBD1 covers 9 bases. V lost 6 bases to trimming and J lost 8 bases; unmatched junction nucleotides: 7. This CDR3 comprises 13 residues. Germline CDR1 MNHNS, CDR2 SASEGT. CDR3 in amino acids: CASRRTGEGGYTF. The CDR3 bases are TGTGCCAGCAGACGGACAGGGGAGGGGGGCTACACCTTC.

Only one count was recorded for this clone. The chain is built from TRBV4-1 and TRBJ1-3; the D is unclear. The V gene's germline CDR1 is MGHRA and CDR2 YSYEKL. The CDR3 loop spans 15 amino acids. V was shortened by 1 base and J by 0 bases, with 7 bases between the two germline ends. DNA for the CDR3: TGCGCCAGCAGCCAAGCCGGGAACTCTGGAAACACCATATATTTT. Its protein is CASSQAGNSGNTIYF.

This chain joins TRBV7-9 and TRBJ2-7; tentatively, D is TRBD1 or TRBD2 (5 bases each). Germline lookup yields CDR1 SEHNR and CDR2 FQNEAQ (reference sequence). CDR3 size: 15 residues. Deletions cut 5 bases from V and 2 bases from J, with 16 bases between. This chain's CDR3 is CASSATGRPPYEQYF. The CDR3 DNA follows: TGTGCCAGCAGCGCAACGGGACGCCCGCCCTACGAGCAGTACTTC.

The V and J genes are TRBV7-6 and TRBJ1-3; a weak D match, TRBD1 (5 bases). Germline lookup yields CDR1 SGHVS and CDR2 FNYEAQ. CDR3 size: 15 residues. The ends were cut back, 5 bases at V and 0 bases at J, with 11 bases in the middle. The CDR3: CASSPGGGSGNTIYF. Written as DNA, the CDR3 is TGTGCCAGCAGCCCGGGGGGAGGCTCTGGAAACACCATATATTTT.

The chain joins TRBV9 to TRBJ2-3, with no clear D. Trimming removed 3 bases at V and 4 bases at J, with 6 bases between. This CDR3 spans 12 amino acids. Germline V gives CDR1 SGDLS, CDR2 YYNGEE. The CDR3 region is CASSEQPDTQYF. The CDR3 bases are TGTGCCAGCAGCGAACAGCCAGATACGCAGTATTTT.

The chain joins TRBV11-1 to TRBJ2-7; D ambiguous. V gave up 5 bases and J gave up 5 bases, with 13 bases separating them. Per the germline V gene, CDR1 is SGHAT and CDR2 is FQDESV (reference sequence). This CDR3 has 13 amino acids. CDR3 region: CASSPPLIDEQYF. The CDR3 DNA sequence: TGTGCCAGCAGCCCCCCCTTAATTGACGAGCAGTACTTC.

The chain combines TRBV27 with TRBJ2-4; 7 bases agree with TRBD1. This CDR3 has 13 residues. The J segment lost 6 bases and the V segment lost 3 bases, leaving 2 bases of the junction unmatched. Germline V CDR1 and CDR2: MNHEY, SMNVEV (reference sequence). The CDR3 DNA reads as TGTGCCAGCAGTTTCGACAGGGTAAACATTCAGTACTTC. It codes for CASSFDRVNIQYF.

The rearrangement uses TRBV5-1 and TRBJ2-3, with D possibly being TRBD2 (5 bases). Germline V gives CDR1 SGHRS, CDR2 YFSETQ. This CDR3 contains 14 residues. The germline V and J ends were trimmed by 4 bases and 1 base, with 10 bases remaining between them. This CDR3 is CASSPEGGTDTQYF. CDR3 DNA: TGCGCCAGCAGCCCCGAGGGTGGCACAGATACGCAGTATTTT.

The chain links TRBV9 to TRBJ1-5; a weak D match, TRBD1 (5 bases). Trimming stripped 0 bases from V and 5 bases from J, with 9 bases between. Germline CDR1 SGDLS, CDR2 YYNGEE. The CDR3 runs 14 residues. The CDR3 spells CASSVAGTHQPQHF. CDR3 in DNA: TGTGCCAGCAGCGTAGCCGGGACCCATCAGCCCCAGCATTTT. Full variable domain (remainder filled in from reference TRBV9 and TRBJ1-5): DSGVTQTPKHLITATGQRVTLRCSPRSGDLSVYWYQQSLDQGLQFLIQYYNGEERAKGNILERFSAQQFPDLHSELNLSSLELGDSALYFCASSVAGTHQPQHFGDGTRLSIL.

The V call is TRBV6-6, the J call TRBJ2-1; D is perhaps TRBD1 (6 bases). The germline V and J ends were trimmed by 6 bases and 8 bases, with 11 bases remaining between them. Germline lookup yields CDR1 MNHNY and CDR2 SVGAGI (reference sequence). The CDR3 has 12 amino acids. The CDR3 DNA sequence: TGTGCCAGCAGCGACAGGTGGGATGAGCAGTTCTTC. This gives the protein CASSDRWDEQFF.

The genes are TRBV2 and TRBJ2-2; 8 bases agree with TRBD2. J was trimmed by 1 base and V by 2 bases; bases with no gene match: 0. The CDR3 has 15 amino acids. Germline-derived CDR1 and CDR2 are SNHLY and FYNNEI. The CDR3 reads CASSETSGNTGELFF. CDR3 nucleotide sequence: TGTGCCAGCAGTGAAACTAGCGGGAACACCGGGGAGCTGTTTTTT.

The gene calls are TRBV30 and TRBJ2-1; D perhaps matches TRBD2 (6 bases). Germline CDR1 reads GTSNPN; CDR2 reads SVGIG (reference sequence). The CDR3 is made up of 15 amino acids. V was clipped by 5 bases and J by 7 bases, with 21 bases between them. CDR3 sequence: CAWFPMTSCENEQFF. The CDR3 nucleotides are TGTGCCTGGTTCCCGATGACTAGTTGCGAGAATGAGCAGTTCTTC.

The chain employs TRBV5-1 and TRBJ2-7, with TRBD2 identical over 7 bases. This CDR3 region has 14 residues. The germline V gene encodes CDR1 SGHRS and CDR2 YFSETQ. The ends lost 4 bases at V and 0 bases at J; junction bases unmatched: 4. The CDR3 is CASSPSGASYEQYF. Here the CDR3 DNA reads TGCGCCAGCAGCCCGAGCGGGGCCTCCTACGAGCAGTACTTC.

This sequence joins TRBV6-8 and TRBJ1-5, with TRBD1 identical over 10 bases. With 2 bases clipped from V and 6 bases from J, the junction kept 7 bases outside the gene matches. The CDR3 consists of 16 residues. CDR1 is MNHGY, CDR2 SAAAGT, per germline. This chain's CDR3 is CASSYHRQGAFQPQHF. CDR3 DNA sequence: TGTGCCAGCAGTTACCATCGACAGGGGGCTTTTCAGCCCCAGCATTTT.

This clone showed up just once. CDR3 nucleotide sequence: TGTGCCAGCAGGACAGACTTCGAAGCTTTCTTT. Amino acid sequence: CASRTDFEAFF. The J gene is TRBJ1-1, the V gene TRBV7-9, with D perhaps TRBD1 (5 bases). Germline values: CDR1 SEHNR, CDR2 FQNEAQ (reference sequence). V lost 6 bases and J 8 bases, leaving 10 bases between the germline ends. The CDR3 has 11 amino acids.

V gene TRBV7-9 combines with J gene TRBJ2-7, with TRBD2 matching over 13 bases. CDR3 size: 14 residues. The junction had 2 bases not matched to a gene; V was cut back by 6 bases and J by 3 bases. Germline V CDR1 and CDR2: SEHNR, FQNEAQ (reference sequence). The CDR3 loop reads CASSWTSGGYEQYF. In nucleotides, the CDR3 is TGTGCCAGCAGTTGGACTAGCGGGGGCTACGAGCAGTACTTC.

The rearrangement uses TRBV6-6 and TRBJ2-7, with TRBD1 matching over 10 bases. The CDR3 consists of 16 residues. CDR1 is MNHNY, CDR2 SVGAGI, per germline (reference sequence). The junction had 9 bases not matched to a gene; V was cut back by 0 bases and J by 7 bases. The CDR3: CASSYSRDRGEGEQYF. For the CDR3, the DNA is TGTGCCAGCAGTTACTCCCGGGACAGGGGAGAAGGGGAGCAGTACTTC.

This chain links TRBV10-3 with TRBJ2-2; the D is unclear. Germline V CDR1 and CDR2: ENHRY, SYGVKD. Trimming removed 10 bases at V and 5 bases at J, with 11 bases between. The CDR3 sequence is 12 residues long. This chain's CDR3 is CATRLETGELFF. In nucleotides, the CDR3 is TGTGCCACCCGATTGGAGACCGGGGAGCTGTTTTTT.

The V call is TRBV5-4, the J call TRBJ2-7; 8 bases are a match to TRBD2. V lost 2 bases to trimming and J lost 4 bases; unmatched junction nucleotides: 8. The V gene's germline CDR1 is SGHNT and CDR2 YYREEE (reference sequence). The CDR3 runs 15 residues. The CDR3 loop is CASSFKGGGPYEQYF. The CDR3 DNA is TGTGCCAGCAGCTTTAAGGGCGGGGGGCCTTACGAGCAGTACTTC.

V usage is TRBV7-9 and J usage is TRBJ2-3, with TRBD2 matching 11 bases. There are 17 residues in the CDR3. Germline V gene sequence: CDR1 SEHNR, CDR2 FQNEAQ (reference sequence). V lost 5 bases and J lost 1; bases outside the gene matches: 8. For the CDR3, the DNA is TGTGCCAGCAGCCCGACCGGACTAGCGGGCGGCACAGATACGCAGTATTTT. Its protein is CASSPTGLAGGTDTQYF.

DNA of the CDR3: TGTGCCAGCAGCTTAGGCCCGGGACAGAACCAAGAGACCCAGTACTTC. It specifies CASSLGPGQNQETQYF. The chain combines TRBV7-6 with TRBJ2-5; 7 bases align to TRBD1. The CDR3 length is 16 residues. Trimming at V came to 1 base and at J to 0 bases, leaving 5 bases not matched to a gene. In germline, CDR1 is SGHVS, CDR2 FNYEAQ. Based on the CDR3 plus reference TRBV7-6 and TRBJ2-5, the full variable domain is GAGVSQSPRYKVTKRGQDVALRCDPISGHVSLYWYRQALGQGPEFLTYFNYEAQQDKSGLPNDRFSAERPEGSISTLTIQRTEQRDSAMYRCASSLGPGQNQETQYFGPGTRLLVL.